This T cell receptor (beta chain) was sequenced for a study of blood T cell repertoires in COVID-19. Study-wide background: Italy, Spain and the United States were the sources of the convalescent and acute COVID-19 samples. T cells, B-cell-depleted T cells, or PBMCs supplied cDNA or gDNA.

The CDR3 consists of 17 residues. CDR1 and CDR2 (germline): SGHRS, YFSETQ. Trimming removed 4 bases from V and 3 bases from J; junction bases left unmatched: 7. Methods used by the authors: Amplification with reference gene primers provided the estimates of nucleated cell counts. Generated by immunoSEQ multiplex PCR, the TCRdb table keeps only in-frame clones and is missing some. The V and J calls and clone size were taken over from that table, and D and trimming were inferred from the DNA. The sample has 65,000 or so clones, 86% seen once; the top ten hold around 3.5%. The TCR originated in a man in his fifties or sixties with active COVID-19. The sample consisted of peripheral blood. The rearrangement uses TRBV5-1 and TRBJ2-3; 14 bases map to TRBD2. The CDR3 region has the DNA TGCGCCAGCAGCCCCGGACTAGCGGGGGGAGAAACAGATACGCAGTATTTT. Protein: CASSPGLAGGETDTQYF.